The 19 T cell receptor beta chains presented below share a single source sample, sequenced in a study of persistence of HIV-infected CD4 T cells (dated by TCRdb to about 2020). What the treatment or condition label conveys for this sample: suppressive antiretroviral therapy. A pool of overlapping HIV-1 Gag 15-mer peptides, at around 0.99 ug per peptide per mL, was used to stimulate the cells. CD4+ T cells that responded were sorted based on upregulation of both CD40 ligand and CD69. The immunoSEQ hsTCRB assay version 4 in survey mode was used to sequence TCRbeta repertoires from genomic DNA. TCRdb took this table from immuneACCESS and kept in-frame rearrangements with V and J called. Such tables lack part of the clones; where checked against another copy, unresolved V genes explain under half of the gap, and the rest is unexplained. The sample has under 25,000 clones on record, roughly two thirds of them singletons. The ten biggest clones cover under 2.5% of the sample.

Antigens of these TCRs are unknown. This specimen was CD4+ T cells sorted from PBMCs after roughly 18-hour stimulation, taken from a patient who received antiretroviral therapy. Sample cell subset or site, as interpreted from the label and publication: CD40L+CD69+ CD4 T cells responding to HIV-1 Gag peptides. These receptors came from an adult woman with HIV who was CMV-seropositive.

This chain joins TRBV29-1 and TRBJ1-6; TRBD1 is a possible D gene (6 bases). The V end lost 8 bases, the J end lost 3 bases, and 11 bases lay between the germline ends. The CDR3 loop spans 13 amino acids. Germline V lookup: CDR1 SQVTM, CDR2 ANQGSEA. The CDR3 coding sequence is TGCAGCCAGGGGCAGCACTATAATTCACCCCTCCACTTT. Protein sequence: CSQGQHYNSPLHF.

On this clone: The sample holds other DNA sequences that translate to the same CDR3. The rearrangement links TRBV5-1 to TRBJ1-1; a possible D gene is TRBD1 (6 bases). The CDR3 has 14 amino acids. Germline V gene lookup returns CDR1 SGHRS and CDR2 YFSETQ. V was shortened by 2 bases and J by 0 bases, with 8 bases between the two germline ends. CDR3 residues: CASSFTGLNTEAFF. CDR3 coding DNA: TGCGCCAGCAGCTTTACAGGGCTGAACACTGAAGCTTTCTTT.

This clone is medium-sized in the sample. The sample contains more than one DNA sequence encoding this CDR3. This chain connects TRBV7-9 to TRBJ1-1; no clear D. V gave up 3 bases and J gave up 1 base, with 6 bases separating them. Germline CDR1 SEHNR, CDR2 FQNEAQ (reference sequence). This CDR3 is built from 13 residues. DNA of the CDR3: TGTGCCAGCAGCTTTAACCGGAACACTGAAGCTTTCTTT. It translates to CASSFNRNTEAFF.

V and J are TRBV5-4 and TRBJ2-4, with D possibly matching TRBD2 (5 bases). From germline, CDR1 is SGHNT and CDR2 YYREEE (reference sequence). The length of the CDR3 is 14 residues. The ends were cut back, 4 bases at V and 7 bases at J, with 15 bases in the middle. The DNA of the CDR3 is TGTGCCAGCAGCGCGGACGGGGTTCCCAACATTCAGTACTTC. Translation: CASSADGVPNIQYF.

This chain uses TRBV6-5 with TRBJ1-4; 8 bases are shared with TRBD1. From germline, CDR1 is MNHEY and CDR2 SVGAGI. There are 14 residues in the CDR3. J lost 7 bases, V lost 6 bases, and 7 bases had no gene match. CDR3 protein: CASRNRGEFEKLFF. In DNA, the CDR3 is TGTGCCAGCAGGAACAGGGGGGAATTTGAAAAACTGTTTTTT.

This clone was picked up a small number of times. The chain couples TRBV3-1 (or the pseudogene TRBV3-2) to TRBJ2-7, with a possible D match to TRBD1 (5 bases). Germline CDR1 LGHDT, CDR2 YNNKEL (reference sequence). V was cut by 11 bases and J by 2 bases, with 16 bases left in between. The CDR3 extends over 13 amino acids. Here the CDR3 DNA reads TGTGCCCTAATCCTTCAGGGAACCTACGAGCAGTACGTC. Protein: CALILQGTYEQYV.

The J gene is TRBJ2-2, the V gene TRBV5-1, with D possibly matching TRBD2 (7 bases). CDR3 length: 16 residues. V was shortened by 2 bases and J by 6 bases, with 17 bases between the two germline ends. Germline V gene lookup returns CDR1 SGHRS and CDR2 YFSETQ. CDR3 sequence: CASSFPVGRGPGELFF. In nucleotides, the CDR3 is TGCGCCAGCAGCTTCCCGGTGGGGCGGGGGCCCGGGGAGCTGTTTTTT.

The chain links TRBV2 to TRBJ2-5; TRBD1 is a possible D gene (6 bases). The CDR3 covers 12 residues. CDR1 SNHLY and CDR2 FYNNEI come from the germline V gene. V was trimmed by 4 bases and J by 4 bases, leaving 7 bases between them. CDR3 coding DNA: TGTGCCAGCAGTGTCAGGGGAGAGACCCAGTACTTC. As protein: CASSVRGETQYF.

CDR3 region: CASSVADQGAVDYGYTF. The CDR3 DNA reads as TGTGCCAGCAGCGTCGCAGATCAGGGGGCCGTGGACTATGGCTACACCTTC. J is TRBJ1-2 and V is TRBV9; 8 nucleotides match TRBD1. The CDR3 length is 17 residues. With 2 bases clipped from V and 3 bases from J, the junction kept 12 bases outside the gene matches. CDR1 and CDR2 from the germline V gene are SGDLS and YYNGEE.

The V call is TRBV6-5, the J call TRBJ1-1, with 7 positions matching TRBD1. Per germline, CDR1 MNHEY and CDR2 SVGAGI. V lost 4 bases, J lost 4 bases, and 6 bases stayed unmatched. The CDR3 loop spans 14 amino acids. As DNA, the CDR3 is TGTGCCAGCAGTTTAAGGGGGCTCGGCACTGAAGCTTTCTTT. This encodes CASSLRGLGTEAFF.

CDR3 sequence: CASKMGQSTDTQYF. In nucleotides, the CDR3 is TGTGCCAGCAAGATGGGGCAGAGCACAGATACGCAGTATTTT. This chain uses TRBV6-1 with TRBJ2-3, with D tentatively TRBD1 (5 bases). This CDR3 comprises 14 residues. V was cut by 7 bases and J by 0 bases, with 11 bases left in between. The V gene's germline CDR1 is MNHNS and CDR2 SASEGT.

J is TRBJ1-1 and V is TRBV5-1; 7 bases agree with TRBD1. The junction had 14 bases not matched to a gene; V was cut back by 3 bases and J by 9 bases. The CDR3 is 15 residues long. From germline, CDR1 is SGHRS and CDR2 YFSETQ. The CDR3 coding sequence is TGCGCCAGCAGCTCGGAGACAGGGACGAATCTTCAAGCTTTCTTT. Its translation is CASSSETGTNLQAFF.

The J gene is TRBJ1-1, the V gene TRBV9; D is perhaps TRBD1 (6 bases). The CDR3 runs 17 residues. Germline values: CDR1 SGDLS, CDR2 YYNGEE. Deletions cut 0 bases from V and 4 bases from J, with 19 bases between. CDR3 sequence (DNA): TGTGCCAGCAGCGTAGACCCGTCCACAGGGATCCGCACTGAAGCTTTCTTT. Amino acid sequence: CASSVDPSTGIRTEAFF.

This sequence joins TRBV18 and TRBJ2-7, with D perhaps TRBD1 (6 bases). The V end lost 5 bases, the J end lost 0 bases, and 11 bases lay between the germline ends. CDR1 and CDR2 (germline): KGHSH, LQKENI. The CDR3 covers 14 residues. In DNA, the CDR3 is TGTGCCAGCTCATATCTGGACAGCTCCTACGAGCAGTACTTC. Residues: CASSYLDSSYEQYF.

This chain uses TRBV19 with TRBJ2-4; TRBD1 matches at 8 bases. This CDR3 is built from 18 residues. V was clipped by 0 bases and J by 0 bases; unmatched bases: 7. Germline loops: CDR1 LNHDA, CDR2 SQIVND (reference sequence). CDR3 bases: TGTGCCAGTAGTATAGATCTAGGGACAGGCGTAGCCAAAAACATTCAGTACTTC. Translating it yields CASSIDLGTGVAKNIQYF.

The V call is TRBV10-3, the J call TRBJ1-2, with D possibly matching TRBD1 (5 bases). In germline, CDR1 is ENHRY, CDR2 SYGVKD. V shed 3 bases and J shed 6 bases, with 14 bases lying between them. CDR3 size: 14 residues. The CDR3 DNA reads TGTGCCATCAGTGAAAATCAAGGGGTAAATGGCTACACCTTC. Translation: CAISENQGVNGYTF.

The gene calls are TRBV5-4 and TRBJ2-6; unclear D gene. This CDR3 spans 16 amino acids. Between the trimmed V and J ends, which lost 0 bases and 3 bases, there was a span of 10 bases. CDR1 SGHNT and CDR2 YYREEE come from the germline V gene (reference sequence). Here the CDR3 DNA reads TGTGCCAGCAGCTTGGGTACGTTCGGTGGGGCCAACGTCCTGACTTTC. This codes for CASSLGTFGGANVLTF.

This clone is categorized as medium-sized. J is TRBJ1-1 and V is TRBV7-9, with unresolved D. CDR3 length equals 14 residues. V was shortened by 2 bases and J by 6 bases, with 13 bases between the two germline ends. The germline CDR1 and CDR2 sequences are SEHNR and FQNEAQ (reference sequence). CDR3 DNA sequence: TGTGCCAGCAGCTTATCGTTAGGGAGTCCTGAAGCTTTCTTT. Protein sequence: CASSLSLGSPEAFF.

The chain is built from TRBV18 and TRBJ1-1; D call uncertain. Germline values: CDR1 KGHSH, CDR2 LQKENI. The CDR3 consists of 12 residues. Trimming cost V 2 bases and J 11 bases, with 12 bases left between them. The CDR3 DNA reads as TGTGCCAGCTCACCATTGGGCCAGCGGGCTTTCTTT. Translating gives CASSPLGQRAFF.